The 28 T cell receptor beta chains listed next were all sequenced from one sample in a study of blood T cell repertoires in COVID-19. Here immunoSEQ multiplex PCR was the method, and the copy in TCRdb shows in-frame clones only, minus some. There are fewer than 250,000 clones in the sample; less than 85% occur only once, and under 15% lies in the top ten. The specimen sequenced was peripheral blood. The origin of the receptors is a woman aged 45 to 65 with acute or convalescent COVID-19.

The genes are TRBV4-2 and TRBJ1-2, with 7 bases matching TRBD1. This CDR3 spans 14 amino acids. Per germline, CDR1 LGHNA and CDR2 YNFKEQ. Trimming took 4 bases from V and 8 from J; bases not matched to a gene: 10. The CDR3 DNA reads TGTGCCAGCAGCCCGCTGACAGGGTTTCAGGGCTACACCTTC. As protein: CASSPLTGFQGYTF.

This sequence joins TRBV6-5 and TRBJ1-4; TRBD1 matches 9 bases. CDR1 and CDR2 from the germline V gene are MNHEY and SVGAGI. The V segment lost 6 bases and the J segment 8 bases; nucleotides outside the gene matches: 10. This CDR3 has 15 amino acids. CDR3 coding DNA: TGTGCCAGCAGCCTCGGGACAGGGTATCAAGAAAAACTGTTTTTT. It encodes CASSLGTGYQEKLFF.

The chain joins TRBV11-3 to TRBJ2-1; D is undetermined. This CDR3 contains 12 residues. Trimming shortened V by 1 base and J by 6 bases, and 4 bases separated the two germline ends. Germline V gene sequence: CDR1 SGHNT, CDR2 YENEEA. The CDR3 DNA sequence: TGTGCCAGCAGCTTAGTCGGCAATGAGCAGTTCTTC. The encoded protein is CASSLVGNEQFF.

The CDR3 here is CASSAWDRNNQPQHF. CDR3 sequence (DNA): TGTGCCAGCAGTGCATGGGACAGGAACAATCAGCCCCAGCATTTT. This sequence joins TRBV28 and TRBJ1-5; 8 nucleotides align to TRBD1. Germline V lookup: CDR1 MDHEN, CDR2 SYDVKM. There are 15 residues in the CDR3. The trim removed 5 bases at V and 3 bases at J, leaving 6 bases unmatched.

This sequence joins TRBV6-5 and TRBJ1-1; D uncertain. This CDR3 contains 13 residues. Germline CDR1 reads MNHEY; CDR2 reads SVGAGI. Trimming shortened V by 5 bases and J by 5 bases, and 12 bases separated the two germline ends. This CDR3 reads CASSRKSETEAFF. The CDR3, as DNA: TGTGCCAGCAGTAGGAAGTCGGAGACTGAAGCTTTCTTT.

The chain links TRBV19 to TRBJ1-5; tentative D call: TRBD1 (5 bases). The CDR3 has 16 amino acids. Germline V gene sequence: CDR1 LNHDA, CDR2 SQIVND (reference sequence). Trimming took 3 bases from V and 1 from J, leaving 13 bases between them. DNA of the CDR3: TGTGCCAGTAGTATCAGCGGGGGAGGGAGCAATCAGCCCCAGCATTTT. Its translation: CASSISGGGSNQPQHF.

The rearrangement joins TRBV6-6 to TRBJ2-2, with TRBD2 as a possible D gene (7 bases). This CDR3 region has 16 residues. V was shortened by 6 bases and J by 5 bases, with 19 bases between the two germline ends. CDR1 and CDR2 (germline): MNHNY, SVGAGI (reference sequence). Written as DNA, the CDR3 is TGTGCCAGCAGCCATAGGGGGGGCGCTGGGACCGGGGAGCTGTTTTTT. Translating gives CASSHRGGAGTGELFF.

The V call is TRBV4-1, the J call TRBJ2-3; TRBD2 agrees at 11 bases. Per germline, CDR1 MGHRA and CDR2 YSYEKL. V shed 4 bases and J 4 bases; nucleotides not matched to a gene: 7. The CDR3 consists of 16 residues. CDR3 bases: TGCGCCAGCAGCCCGTCTAATAGCGGGAGGGCAGATACGCAGTATTTT. Its protein is CASSPSNSGRADTQYF.

The rearrangement links TRBV21-1 to TRBJ2-2; the tabulated D call, TRBD1, remains unverified against the DNA. TRBV21-1 is a listed pseudogene. The CDR3 is 16 amino acids. The CDR3 sequence: CASSKERGRNTGELFF. Here the CDR3 DNA reads TGTGCCAGCAGCAAAGAGAGGGGGAGGAACACCGGGGAGCTGTTTTTT.

CDR3 sequence (DNA): TGTGCCAGCTCACCCTGGACAGGGGTGGTAGATACGCAGTATTTT. It is translated as CASSPWTGVVDTQYF. The chain links TRBV18 to TRBJ2-3, with 9 bases fitting TRBD1. Per germline, CDR1 KGHSH and CDR2 LQKENI. The trim removed 3 bases at V and 5 bases at J, leaving 6 bases unmatched. The CDR3 consists of 15 residues.

This clone turned up a few times. This chain connects TRBV19 to TRBJ1-1; no reliable D call. V was clipped by 4 bases and J by 5 bases, with 17 bases between them. This CDR3 contains 15 residues. Germline V gene lookup returns CDR1 LNHDA and CDR2 SQIVND (reference sequence). In nucleotides, the CDR3 is TGTGCCAGTAGTAATGGCGTCGGGGAGAGAACTGAAGCTTTCTTT. Translating it yields CASSNGVGERTEAFF.

The chain joins TRBV9 to TRBJ2-5, with TRBD2 identical over 10 bases. The CDR3 is 18 amino acids. V lost 2 bases to trimming and J lost 2 bases; unmatched junction nucleotides: 12. CDR1 is SGDLS and CDR2 is YYNGEE in the germline V gene. CDR3 nucleotides: TGTGCCAGCAGCGTCGGTTTCTCCGGACTAGCGGAACAAGAGACCCAGTACTTC. It encodes CASSVGFSGLAEQETQYF.

The chain is built from TRBV24-1 and TRBJ2-7; a possible D gene is TRBD2 (6 bases). Germline CDR1 KGHDR, CDR2 SFDVKD. The CDR3 sequence is 14 residues long. Trimming cost V 9 bases and J 3 bases, with 17 bases left between them. In DNA form, the CDR3 reads TGTGCCACCTTGGAGAGGGGAGGTGGCTACGAGCAGTACTTC. Residues: CATLERGGGYEQYF.

The chain recombines TRBV28 with TRBJ1-1; 7 bases line up with TRBD1. J gave up 0 bases and V 5 bases, and 9 bases lay outside the gene matches. Per the germline V gene, CDR1 is MDHEN and CDR2 is SYDVKM. CDR3 length equals 16 residues. The chain's CDR3 is CASSMDRDRLNTEAFF. For the CDR3, the DNA is TGTGCCAGCAGTATGGACCGGGACAGACTGAACACTGAAGCTTTCTTT.

V usage is TRBV11-2 and J usage is TRBJ2-1, with 10 bases aligning to TRBD2. V trimming: 1 base; J trimming: 4 bases; junction bases outside the gene matches: 10. This CDR3 region has 18 residues. CDR1 is SGHAT and CDR2 is FQNNGV in the germline V gene. The CDR3 DNA follows: TGTGCCAGCAGCTTAGGGGCTTTAGCGGGGGGAATATACAATGAGCAGTTCTTC. This codes for CASSLGALAGGIYNEQFF. The full variable domain, rest sourced from reference TRBV11-2 and TRBJ2-1, is EAGVAQSPRYKIIEKRQSVAFWCNPISGHATLYWYQQILGQGPKLLIQFQNNGVVDDSQLPKDRFSAERLKGVDSTLKIQPAKLEDSAVYLCASSLGALAGGIYNEQFFGPGTRLTVL.

This clone was seen a single time. The V gene is TRBV18, the J gene TRBJ2-7; 8 positions agree with TRBD1. V was pared by 3 bases and J by 5 bases, with 9 bases of the junction left unmatched. The CDR3 covers 15 residues. CDR1 and CDR2 from the germline V gene are KGHSH and LQKENI. CDR3 loop: CASSPDRGSTNEQYF. The CDR3 bases are TGTGCCAGCTCACCCGACAGGGGCTCTACTAACGAGCAGTACTTC.

J is TRBJ2-1 and V is TRBV3-1 (or the pseudogene TRBV3-2), with TRBD2 matching 12 bases. Per the germline V gene, CDR1 is LGHDT and CDR2 is YNNKEL (reference sequence). Losses at the gene ends were 0 bases for V and 10 bases for J; bases not matched to a gene: 7. The CDR3 totals 16 residues. CDR3 nucleotide sequence: TGTGCCAGCAGCCAAGATAAGAGACTAGCGGGGGCCGAGCAGTTCTTC. Its protein is CASSQDKRLAGAEQFF.

J is TRBJ1-5 and V is TRBV30; no clear D gene. With 1 base removed from V and 3 bases from J, the gap between germline ends came to 7 bases. Germline assignment: CDR1 GTSNPN and CDR2 SVGIG (reference sequence). The CDR3 contains 13 residues. CDR3 in amino acids: CAWSEQLNQPQHF. CDR3 nucleotide sequence: TGTGCCTGGAGTGAACAGCTCAATCAGCCCCAGCATTTT.

The gene calls are TRBV2 and TRBJ2-5, with 11 bases that match TRBD1. The CDR3 is 16 amino acids. Germline CDR1 SNHLY, CDR2 FYNNEI. V lost 1 base to trimming and J lost 5 bases; unmatched junction nucleotides: 6. The CDR3 DNA follows: TGTGCCAGCAGTGAAGTAGGGACAGGGGGTAGCGAGACCCAGTACTTC. It encodes CASSEVGTGGSETQYF.

J is TRBJ2-1 and V is TRBV27; D is perhaps TRBD2 (6 bases). The V end lost 4 bases, the J end lost 0 bases, and 13 bases lay between the germline ends. The CDR3 loop spans 16 amino acids. CDR1 and CDR2 from the germline V gene are MNHEY and SMNVEV (reference sequence). The CDR3 spells CASSSPSSGSYNEQFF. In DNA, the CDR3 is TGTGCCAGCAGTTCCCCAAGTAGCGGCTCCTACAATGAGCAGTTCTTC.

The chain joins TRBV4-3 to TRBJ2-3; TRBD2 matches 12 bases. Per the germline V gene, CDR1 is LGHNA and CDR2 is YSLEER. With V trimmed by 0 bases and J by 13 bases, 17 bases remained unmatched. The CDR3 length is 18 residues. The CDR3 DNA is TGCGCCAGCAGCCAAGAATATCGTCCGGCTAGCGGGAGGGCCGGAGAGTATTTT. Translation gives CASSQEYRPASGRAGEYF.

V and J are TRBV28 and TRBJ2-5, with a possible D match to TRBD2 (6 bases). CDR3 length: 15 residues. V shed 3 bases and J shed 0 bases, with 11 bases lying between them. The V gene's germline CDR1 is MDHEN and CDR2 SYDVKM. CDR3 loop: CASSFGREYQETQYF. CDR3 nucleotides: TGTGCCAGCAGTTTCGGTCGGGAGTACCAAGAGACCCAGTACTTC.

V is TRBV6-5 and J is TRBJ1-1, with D uncertain. Germline CDR1 reads MNHEY; CDR2 reads SVGAGI. This CDR3 has 13 amino acids. Trimming left V 6 bases short and J 8 bases short, with 16 bases between. The DNA of the CDR3 is TGTGCCAGCAGGGATAACGGGAGGGAGGAAGCTTTCTTT. Amino acid sequence: CASRDNGREEAFF.

This rearrangement joins TRBV9 to TRBJ2-7, with TRBD2 matching 8 bases. The length of the CDR3 is 15 residues. V dropped 1 base and J dropped 1; count of bases not matched to a gene: 4. From germline, CDR1 is SGDLS and CDR2 YYNGEE. The CDR3 region has the DNA TGTGCCAGCAGCGTATCTAGCGGGCTTTCCTACGAGCAGTACTTC. It encodes CASSVSSGLSYEQYF.

The genes are TRBV3-1 (or the pseudogene TRBV3-2) and TRBJ1-2, with 7 bases fitting TRBD1. Germline V gene lookup returns CDR1 LGHDT and CDR2 YNNKEL (reference sequence). The CDR3 is made up of 14 amino acids. Trimming at V came to 0 bases and at J to 6 bases, leaving 4 bases not matched to a gene. The CDR3 protein is CASSQEQGQDGYTF. The CDR3 DNA follows: TGTGCCAGCAGCCAAGAACAGGGGCAGGATGGCTACACCTTC.

V is TRBV19 and J is TRBJ1-1; unclear D gene. This CDR3 spans 14 amino acids. V was trimmed by 5 bases and J by 7 bases, leaving 17 bases between them. Germline CDR1 is LNHDA and CDR2 is SQIVND (reference sequence). CDR3 DNA: TGTGCCAGTAGTGCCCCTCCGGGTACCCTTGAAGCTTTCTTT. Its translation: CASSAPPGTLEAFF.

The chain is built from TRBV7-9 and TRBJ1-6, with TRBD1 matching over 7 bases. Germline V lookup: CDR1 SEHNR, CDR2 FQNEAQ (reference sequence). This CDR3 spans 14 amino acids. The V gene end was trimmed by 5 bases and the J gene end by 8 bases; junction bases not matched to a gene: 6. CDR3 DNA sequence: TGTGCCAGCAGCGGGGACAGAGGTTATTCACCCCTCCACTTT. Protein product: CASSGDRGYSPLHF.

V gene TRBV28 combines with J gene TRBJ2-3; 8 positions match TRBD2. The CDR3 loop spans 15 amino acids. With V trimmed by 6 bases and J by 0 bases, 5 bases remained unmatched. From germline, CDR1 is MDHEN and CDR2 SYDVKM. The CDR3 here is CASRRTSRSTDTQYF. CDR3 sequence (DNA): TGTGCCAGCAGAAGGACTAGCCGTAGCACAGATACGCAGTATTTT.